One and the same sample provided the 32 T cell receptor beta chains below, sequenced in a study of T cells in localized non-small cell lung cancer. Here immunoSEQ multiplex PCR was the method, and the copy in TCRdb shows in-frame clones only, minus some. The top ten clones hold roughly 15% of a sample with tens of thousands of clones, about 87% of them seen once. The sample in question was peripheral blood, obtained before any cancer treatment. These receptors came from a man aged 35 to 70 with stage I squamous cell lung carcinoma.

This chain joins TRBV5-4 and TRBJ2-1, with D uncertain. V lost 2 bases to trimming and J lost 4 bases, with 4 bases between them. Looked up from germline, CDR1 is SGHNT and CDR2 is YYREEE (reference sequence). The CDR3 loop spans 12 amino acids. The CDR3 loop is CASSLQYNEQFF. The DNA of the CDR3 is TGTGCCAGCAGCTTACAATACAATGAGCAGTTCTTC. The whole variable domain, remainder taken from reference TRBV5-4 and TRBJ2-1, is ETGVTQSPTHLIKTRGQQVTLRCSSQSGHNTVSWYQQALGQGPQFIFQYYREEENGRGNFPPRFSGLQFPNYSSELNVNALELDDSALYLCASSLQYNEQFFGPGTRLTVL.

The V gene is TRBV7-9, the J gene TRBJ1-2; D possibly corresponds to TRBD1 (6 bases). This CDR3 has 14 amino acids. V dropped 1 base and J dropped 8 bases, with 14 bases sitting between them. Germline V gene sequence: CDR1 SEHNR, CDR2 FQNEAQ (reference sequence). CDR3 region: CASSLGTVIGGYTF. As DNA, the CDR3 is TGTGCCAGCAGCTTAGGGACAGTAATAGGCGGCTACACCTTC.

This chain links TRBV5-4 with TRBJ1-1; D unclear. The V gene's germline CDR1 is SGHNT and CDR2 YYREEE (reference sequence). V lost 2 bases and J lost 6, with 5 bases in between. This CDR3 is built from 11 residues. CDR3 region: CASSFGPEAFF. The DNA for the CDR3 is TGTGCCAGCAGCTTTGGACCTGAAGCTTTCTTT.

This chain links TRBV13 with TRBJ1-1; tentative D call: TRBD1 (5 bases). The CDR3 sequence is 13 residues long. Germline values: CDR1 PRHDT, CDR2 FYEKMQ (reference sequence). Trimming took off 6 bases at V and 2 bases at J, with 10 bases between the two ends. Here the CDR3 DNA reads TGTGCCAGCAGACAGACAGCTAACACTGAAGCTTTCTTT. Translated: CASRQTANTEAFF.

The chain employs TRBV5-1 and TRBJ2-1; tentative D call: TRBD1 (5 bases). The CDR3 is made up of 15 amino acids. V lost 0 bases, J lost 4 bases, and 11 bases lay in between. Germline V gene sequence: CDR1 SGHRS, CDR2 YFSETQ. The CDR3 DNA reads TGCGCCAGCAGCTTGGGACAGATTCGATACAATGAGCAGTTCTTC. Its translation: CASSLGQIRYNEQFF.

V is TRBV6-5 and J is TRBJ2-7; TRBD1 or TRBD2 may be the D gene (6 bases each). This CDR3 region has 15 residues. Germline CDR1 reads MNHEY; CDR2 reads SVGAGI. Trimming removed 0 bases from V and 3 bases from J, with 12 bases in between. In nucleotides, the CDR3 is TGTGCCAGCAGTTACTCCGGCAGGGGACTCTACGAGCAGTACTTC. Amino acid sequence: CASSYSGRGLYEQYF.

The rearrangement uses TRBV2 and TRBJ2-5, with 13 bases lining up with TRBD2. V trimming: 5 bases; J trimming: 6 bases; junction bases outside the gene matches: 24. Germline-derived CDR1 and CDR2 are SNHLY and FYNNEI. This CDR3 contains 21 residues. The CDR3 coding sequence is TGTGCCAGCAGTACCAGACCCTGGACTAGCGGGGGATACGATACTTGGAAGACCCAGTACTTC. Protein: CASSTRPWTSGGYDTWKTQYF.

This rearrangement joins TRBV7-8 to TRBJ1-2, with D unclear. Germline CDR1 SGHVS, CDR2 FQNEAQ. CDR3 length: 11 amino acids. The ends were cut back, 5 bases at V and 4 bases at J, with 5 bases in the middle. The CDR3 loop reads CASSKGYGYTF. The CDR3 DNA is TGTGCCAGCAGCAAGGGCTATGGCTACACCTTC.

J is TRBJ1-5 and V is TRBV7-2; a weak D match, TRBD1 (6 bases). There are 17 residues in the CDR3. Germline assignment: CDR1 SGHTA and CDR2 FQGNSA. V lost 4 bases and J 3 bases, leaving 19 bases between the germline ends. CDR3: CASSSTRTVNYNQPQHF. DNA of the CDR3: TGTGCCAGCAGCTCGACTCGGACAGTCAATTACAATCAGCCCCAGCATTTT.

This chain uses TRBV28 with TRBJ1-5; unclear D gene. CDR3 length: 16 residues. V shed 7 bases and J shed 7 bases, with 23 bases lying between them. Germline CDR1 MDHEN, CDR2 SYDVKM. CDR3 in amino acids: CASTLLRVGVRQPQHF. CDR3 DNA: TGTGCCAGCACCCTTTTAAGGGTTGGGGTAAGGCAGCCCCAGCATTTT.

The V and J genes are TRBV2 and TRBJ2-2; tentative D call: TRBD2 (7 bases). Germline V gene data show CDR1 as SNHLY and CDR2 as FYNNEI. Trimming left V 0 bases short and J 7 bases short, with 12 bases between. The CDR3 contains 15 residues. DNA of the CDR3: TGTGCCAGCAGTGAAGCGGGGGGGCCCAGCGGGGAGCTGTTTTTT. Translated, it gives CASSEAGGPSGELFF.

The genes are TRBV2 and TRBJ2-5; 7 bases agree with TRBD1. The CDR3 has 14 amino acids. Germline CDR1 reads SNHLY; CDR2 reads FYNNEI. J gave up 10 bases and V 1 base, and 9 bases lay outside the gene matches. In nucleotides, the CDR3 is TGTGCCAGCAGTGAAGAGGTTGACAGGGACGACCAGTACTTC. It translates to CASSEEVDRDDQYF.

The V call is TRBV28, the J call TRBJ1-4; perhaps TRBD1 as D (5 bases). The V end lost 5 bases, the J end lost 5 bases, and 9 bases lay between the germline ends. This CDR3 comprises 13 residues. CDR1 and CDR2 from the germline V gene are MDHEN and SYDVKM. CDR3 DNA sequence: TGTGCCAGCAGTGGGGGTGGCAATGAAAAACTGTTTTTT. Translation: CASSGGGNEKLFF. Drawing the rest from reference TRBV28 and TRBJ1-4, the complete variable domain is DVKVTQSSRYLVKRTGEKVFLECVQDMDHENMFWYRQDPGLGLRLIYFSYDVKMKEKGDIPEGYSVSREKKERFSLILESASTNQTSMYLCASSGGGNEKLFFGSGTQLSVL.

This chain connects TRBV5-1 to TRBJ2-7; 10 bases agree with TRBD1. V lost 3 bases, J lost 5 bases, and 5 bases stayed unmatched. Germline V lookup: CDR1 SGHRS, CDR2 YFSETQ. The CDR3 length is 14 residues. CDR3: CASSSGQGPHEQYF. The CDR3 region has the DNA TGCGCCAGCAGCTCGGGACAGGGGCCCCACGAGCAGTACTTC.

The chain has TRBV5-1 and TRBJ1-3, with D perhaps TRBD1 (6 bases). The CDR3 is made up of 16 amino acids. The V and J ends lost 0 bases and 0 bases respectively, with 10 bases between them. The germline V gene encodes CDR1 SGHRS and CDR2 YFSETQ. In DNA form, the CDR3 reads TGCGCCAGCAGCTTGGCCGGGGGGCTCTCTGGAAACACCATATATTTT. This sequence encodes CASSLAGGLSGNTIYF.

This clone was observed a few times. The V gene is TRBV18, the J gene TRBJ2-2, with 7 bases matching TRBD1. The CDR3 contains 16 residues. After removal of 4 bases from V and 0 bases from J, the junction contained 5 bases not matched to a gene. Germline CDR1 is KGHSH and CDR2 is LQKENI. For the CDR3, the DNA is TGTGCCAGCTCACTAACGACAGGGACGAACACCGGGGAGCTGTTTTTT. Translating gives CASSLTTGTNTGELFF.

V is TRBV2 and J is TRBJ1-3; the D is unclear. The V end lost 3 bases, the J end lost 1 base, and 7 bases lay between the germline ends. The CDR3 is 14 amino acids. Germline CDR1 reads SNHLY; CDR2 reads FYNNEI. The CDR3 DNA sequence: TGTGCCAGCAGTGACAGACGGTCTGGAAACACCATATATTTT. This gives the protein CASSDRRSGNTIYF.

The chain carries TRBV28 and TRBJ1-1; unclear D gene. This CDR3 is built from 13 residues. The V end lost 4 bases, the J end lost 4 bases, and 10 bases lay between the germline ends. CDR1 is MDHEN, CDR2 SYDVKM, per germline. The CDR3 DNA reads as TGTGCCAGCAGTTATATGGAAACCACTGAAGCTTTCTTT. Translation gives CASSYMETTEAFF.

The chain employs TRBV7-8 and TRBJ1-1; perhaps TRBD1 as D (5 bases). CDR1 and CDR2 from the germline V gene are SGHVS and FQNEAQ. Trimming left V 3 bases short and J 7 bases short, with 12 bases between. CDR3 size: 13 residues. CDR3 residues: CASSFSGQIEAFF. The DNA for the CDR3 is TGTGCCAGCAGCTTCAGCGGACAAATTGAAGCTTTCTTT.

The V call is TRBV5-1, the J call TRBJ2-5; 14 positions agree with TRBD2. J was trimmed by 5 bases and V by 3 bases; bases with no gene match: 9. The CDR3 is 17 amino acids. Germline-derived CDR1 and CDR2 are SGHRS and YFSETQ. DNA for the CDR3: TGCGCCAGCAGCTCCGGGACTAGCGGGAGTTTTGGGGAGACCCAGTACTTC. Protein: CASSSGTSGSFGETQYF.

The rearrangement joins TRBV9 to TRBJ2-2; TRBD2 agrees at 8 bases. The J segment lost 1 base and the V segment lost 6 bases, leaving 8 bases of the junction unmatched. Looked up from germline, CDR1 is SGDLS and CDR2 is YYNGEE. The CDR3 has 16 residues. DNA of the CDR3: TGTGCCAGCAAGGCTAGCGGGCTACAGAACACCGGGGAGCTGTTTTTT. This encodes CASKASGLQNTGELFF.

This sequence joins TRBV5-4 and TRBJ1-1; D unclear. V shed 4 bases and J shed 1 base, with 14 bases lying between them. Germline V lookup: CDR1 SGHNT, CDR2 YYREEE (reference sequence). The CDR3 is made up of 15 amino acids. CDR3 amino acids: CASSGWVETNTEAFF. The CDR3 nucleotides read TGTGCCAGCAGCGGATGGGTTGAAACGAACACTGAAGCTTTCTTT.

The rearrangement links TRBV28 to TRBJ2-7; no clear D gene. Trimming took 3 bases from V and 4 from J, leaving 13 bases between them. This CDR3 is built from 14 residues. The germline gives CDR1 MDHEN, CDR2 SYDVKM. Here the CDR3 reads CASSFRAVSYEQYF. CDR3 nucleotide sequence: TGTGCCAGCAGTTTCCGGGCAGTTTCTTACGAGCAGTACTTC.

The chain recombines TRBV6-6 with TRBJ2-7, with 8 bases that match TRBD1. The CDR3 runs to 16 residues. Losses at the gene ends were 6 bases for V and 0 bases for J; bases not matched to a gene: 10. Germline-derived CDR1 and CDR2 are MNHNY and SVGAGI (reference sequence). CDR3 in amino acids: CASSPSGQEISYEQYF. The CDR3 DNA reads TGTGCCAGCAGCCCATCGGGACAGGAAATCTCCTACGAGCAGTACTTC.

The chain carries TRBV6-5 and TRBJ2-2, with 9 bases lining up with TRBD2. The germline gives CDR1 MNHEY, CDR2 SVGAGI. The CDR3 loop spans 16 amino acids. The junction had 9 bases not matched to a gene; V was cut back by 4 bases and J by 6 bases. The CDR3 here is CASSSLGLALAGELFF. The CDR3 nucleotides read TGTGCCAGCAGTTCCCTGGGACTAGCCTTGGCCGGGGAGCTGTTTTTT.

The J gene is TRBJ1-1, the V gene TRBV7-3; the D is unclear. Germline loops: CDR1 SGHTA, CDR2 FQGTGA. Deletions cut 5 bases from V and 3 bases from J, with 10 bases between. The CDR3 is made up of 13 amino acids. The CDR3 reads CASSRSRDTEAFF. DNA of the CDR3: TGTGCCAGCAGCCGTAGTAGGGACACTGAAGCTTTCTTT.

The chain carries TRBV7-2 and TRBJ1-1; 10 bases line up with TRBD1. CDR3 length: 14 residues. V lost 1 base to trimming and J lost 6 bases; unmatched junction nucleotides: 2. CDR1 and CDR2 (germline): SGHTA, FQGNSA. The CDR3 spells CASSLVGTGAEAFF. For the CDR3, the DNA is TGTGCCAGCAGCTTAGTTGGGACAGGGGCTGAAGCTTTCTTT.

The chain joins TRBV7-2 to TRBJ2-5, with D possibly called TRBD1 or TRBD2 (5 bases each). V dropped 4 bases and J dropped 1 base, with 13 bases sitting between them. The CDR3 spans 15 residues. CDR1 and CDR2 (germline): SGHTA, FQGNSA. The DNA for the CDR3 is TGTGCCAGCAGCTCCGGGGACCCGATCCAAGAGACCCAGTACTTC. Translating it yields CASSSGDPIQETQYF. The whole variable domain, filled in from reference TRBV7-2 and TRBJ2-5, reads GAGVSQSPSNKVTEKGKDVELRCDPISGHTALYWYRQSLGQGLEFLIYFQGNSAPDKSGLPSDRFSAERTGGSVSTLTIQRTQQEDSAVYLCASSSGDPIQETQYFGPGTRLLVL.

The chain has TRBV7-9 and TRBJ2-7; 7 bases map to TRBD1. The J segment lost 0 bases and the V segment lost 8 bases, leaving 16 bases of the junction unmatched. CDR3 length: 17 residues. In germline, CDR1 is SEHNR, CDR2 FQNEAQ (reference sequence). The CDR3 sequence: CASDDRVKGWGSYEQYF. Here the CDR3 DNA reads TGTGCCAGCGACGACAGGGTGAAAGGTTGGGGCTCCTACGAGCAGTACTTC.

The chain is built from TRBV4-3 and TRBJ1-2, with TRBD1 identical over 7 bases. The CDR3 has 15 residues. Per the germline V gene, CDR1 is LGHNA and CDR2 is YSLEER. The V and J ends lost 4 bases and 6 bases, in that order; junction bases with no gene match: 11. The CDR3 sequence: CASSPSTGRPNGYTF. The CDR3 DNA sequence: TGCGCCAGCAGCCCGTCGACAGGGAGACCCAATGGCTACACCTTC.

The chain uses TRBV27 and TRBJ2-7; 7 bases match TRBD1. This CDR3 is built from 15 residues. From germline, CDR1 is MNHEY and CDR2 SMNVEV (reference sequence). The junction had 11 bases not matched to a gene; V was cut back by 7 bases and J by 2 bases. In nucleotides, the CDR3 is TGTGCCAGCACCAAGGGGGCAGGGGACCCCTACGAGCAGTACTTC. Its protein is CASTKGAGDPYEQYF.

V is TRBV10-3 and J is TRBJ2-3; no reliable D call. Germline loops: CDR1 ENHRY, CDR2 SYGVKD. Trimming pared 0 bases from V and 7 bases from J, leaving 2 bases between. This CDR3 has 11 residues. This chain's CDR3 is CAISESHTQYF. The DNA of the CDR3 is TGTGCCATCAGTGAGTCCCATACGCAGTATTTT.